A selection of T cell receptor beta chains follows, all from one sample in a study of Ad26.COV2.S vaccination and SARS-CoV-2 variants. Generated by immunoSEQ multiplex PCR, the TCRdb table keeps only in-frame clones and is missing some. The repertoire consists of roughly 140,000 clones, with 86% occurring once and the leading ten covering 5%. Sequencing was performed on peripheral blood, taken after recovery from COVID-19. The receptors were gathered from a human donor who had recovered from COVID-19. Both conserved end residues are part of each CDR3. The D gene is left open where the match is weak. Clone size is given for some rows only: seen once, a few or many times, or a class if the clone is expanded.

D gene	V gene	clone size	J gene	CDR3 DNA	CDR3 protein
TRBD1	TRBV4-2	.	TRBJ1-2	TGTGCCAGCAGCCACCCGGGACAGGGTCCTGGCTACACCTTC	CASSHPGQGPGYTF
.	TRBV2	.	TRBJ2-2	TGTGCCAGCACCAGGGAAAACACCGGGGAGCTGTTTTTT	CASTRENTGELFF
TRBD1	TRBV2	.	TRBJ1-6	TGTGCCAGTGGGACAGGGGGAAGACATAATTCACCCCTCCACTTT	CASGTGGRHNSPLHF
TRBD1	TRBV6-5	.	TRBJ1-2	TGTGCCAGCAAGGCGGACAGGGGAGGCGGCTACACCTTC	CASKADRGGGYTF
TRBD1	TRBV6-5	.	TRBJ1-1	TGTGCCAGCAGTTACACAACAGGGGACACTGAAGCTTTCTTT	CASSYTTGDTEAFF
TRBD1	TRBV6-5	.	TRBJ2-2	TGTGCCAGCACCCGGGACAGTAGCCCCACCGGGGAGCTGTTTTTT	CASTRDSSPTGELFF
.	TRBV2	.	TRBJ1-3	TGTGCCAGCAGGGACACCTCTGGAAACACCATATATTTT	CASRDTSGNTIYF
.	TRBV6-2/TRBV6-3	.	TRBJ2-3	TGTGCCAGCAGTTACCTCGGTGATACGCAGTATTTT	CASSYLGDTQYF
.	TRBV6-5	once	TRBJ1-6	TGTGCCAGCAGTTACTCCCCCGGACAGAGGTCACCCCTCCACTTT	CASSYSPGQRSPLHF
.	TRBV7-9	.	TRBJ1-1	TGTGCCAGCAGCTTACAGCAAACAGAAGCTTTCTTT	CASSLQQTEAFF
TRBD1	TRBV7-9	.	TRBJ2-3	TGTGCCAGCAGCTTAGCGACAGGGCTAGATACGCAGTATTTT	CASSLATGLDTQYF
.	TRBV28	.	TRBJ2-3	TGTGCCAGCAGTTTCCCTTTCGAACCTATGGATACGCAGTATTTT	CASSFPFEPMDTQYF
.	TRBV11-2	.	TRBJ1-1	TGTGCCAGCAGCCATGGCGGTAGGGGTCAAAACACTGAAGCTTTCTTT	CASSHGGRGQNTEAFF
.	TRBV18	once	TRBJ2-1	TGTGCCAGCTCACTTAGTCCGGGGGTCTCCTACAATGAGCAGTTCTTC	CASSLSPGVSYNEQFF
.	TRBV13	.	TRBJ2-2	TGTGCCAGCAGCTTAAGAAAGGGGACCAACACCGGGGAGCTGTTTTTT	CASSLRKGTNTGELFF
.	TRBV6-2/TRBV6-3	.	TRBJ1-1	TGTGCCAGCAGCATTAACTGGGTAAACACTGAAGCTTTCTTT	CASSINWVNTEAFF
.	TRBV19	.	TRBJ1-1	TGTGCCAGTACCCCCGTACAGGGGAACACTGAAGCTTTCTTT	CASTPVQGNTEAFF
TRBD1	TRBV10-1	.	TRBJ1-6	TGCGCCAGCAGTGTGGACAGGGGCTATAATTCACCCCTCCACTTT	CASSVDRGYNSPLHF
.	TRBV7-2	.	TRBJ1-1	TGTGCCAGCAGCTTATCCCTCGAAGCTTTCTTT	CASSLSLEAFF
.	TRBV19	.	TRBJ1-5	TGTGCCAGTAGTATAGATCACCGGGGGAGTCAGCCCCAGCATTTT	CASSIDHRGSQPQHF
TRBD2	TRBV9	.	TRBJ2-3	TGTGCCAGCAGCATTAGCGGGGGGGCGTCAGATACGCAGTATTTT	CASSISGGASDTQYF
TRBD1	TRBV28	.	TRBJ2-7	TGTGCCAGCAGTCGGTCGTACAGGGGGACCTACGAGCAGTACTTC	CASSRSYRGTYEQYF
TRBD1	TRBV9	few	TRBJ1-1	TGTGCCAGCAGCGCCGGACAGGAATTGAACACTGAAGCTTTCTTT	CASSAGQELNTEAFF
.	TRBV27	.	TRBJ2-7	TGTGCCAGCAGTTCTCTGCTCTACGAGCAGTACTTC	CASSSLLYEQYF
.	TRBV28	.	TRBJ2-6	TGTGCCAGCAGTCTCAGGGCTGGCAACGTCCTGACTTTC	CASSLRAGNVLTF
.	TRBV12-3/TRBV12-4	.	TRBJ2-4	TGTGCCAGCAGTTTGAGGGGTTACAACATTCAGTACTTC	CASSLRGYNIQYF
.	TRBV19	few	TRBJ2-2	TGTGCCAGTAGTAGACAGTACACCGGGGAGCTGTTTTTT	CASSRQYTGELFF
TRBD2	TRBV28	.	TRBJ2-4	TGTGCCAGCAGTTCGGGGACTAGCGGGCATCCCATTCAGTACTTC	CASSSGTSGHPIQYF
TRBD1	TRBV25-1	.	TRBJ1-5	TGTGCCAGCAGCGACAGGGATAATCAGCCCCAGCATTTT	CASSDRDNQPQHF
TRBD1	TRBV6-5	.	TRBJ1-2	TGTGCCAGCAGTTATATTCGGACAGGGGGCGGCTATGGCTACACCTTC	CASSYIRTGGGYGYTF
TRBD1	TRBV18	.	TRBJ2-1	TGTGCCAGCTCACCAGGACAGGGGGCAAGGGATGAGCAGTTCTTC	CASSPGQGARDEQFF
.	TRBV5-8	.	TRBJ2-7	TGTGCCAGCAGTTCCAGGGGTTACGAGCAGTACTTC	CASSSRGYEQYF
TRBD2	TRBV11-2	.	TRBJ2-3	TGTGCCAGCAGCTTATCAAGCGGGGAGGGTACGCAGTATTTT	CASSLSSGEGTQYF
.	TRBV29-1	.	TRBJ2-1	TGCAGCGTTGATCTGTCCTACAATGAGCAGTTCTTC	CSVDLSYNEQFF
.	TRBV9	.	TRBJ2-3	TGTGCCAGCAGCGTAGCGGGGGATACGCAGTATTTT	CASSVAGDTQYF
TRBD2	TRBV10-3	.	TRBJ2-2	TGTGCCATCGGATCGAGTAGCGGGGGATGGGACACCGGGGAGCTGTTTTTT	CAIGSSSGGWDTGELFF
TRBD1	TRBV23-1	once	TRBJ1-4	TGCGCCAGCAGTCAATCCCCGGGACAGGAAGGGGTTAATGAAAAACTGTTTTTT	CASSQSPGQEGVNEKLFF
.	TRBV6-2/TRBV6-3	.	TRBJ1-2	TGTGCCAGCAGTTACTCGAAGGGCGGCTACACCTTC	CASSYSKGGYTF
.	TRBV19	.	TRBJ1-3	TGTGCCAGTAGTATTTGGGGCTGGACCGGGGACACCATATATTTT	CASSIWGWTGDTIYF
.	TRBV6-6	.	TRBJ2-1	TGTGCCAGCAGTCTCGGGAGTGAGCAGTTCTTC	CASSLGSEQFF
TRBD2	TRBV30	.	TRBJ2-7	TGTGCCTGTGGACTAGCCCACGAGCAGTACTTC	CACGLAHEQYF
.	TRBV15	.	TRBJ1-1	TGTGCCACCAGCAGAGCGGGGATGGGGAACACTGAAGCTTTCTTT	CATSRAGMGNTEAFF
.	TRBV27	.	TRBJ2-2	TGTGCCAGCAGTCAGTGGTACACCGGGGAGCTGTTTTTT	CASSQWYTGELFF
.	TRBV27	.	TRBJ2-3	TGTGCCAGCAGCTATCAGGGGCCCTCCACAGATACGCAGTATTTT	CASSYQGPSTDTQYF
.	TRBV5-5	.	TRBJ2-6	TGTGCCAGCAGCTTGCCAGACGGGGCCAACGTCCTGACTTTC	CASSLPDGANVLTF
TRBD1	TRBV7-9	.	TRBJ1-1	TGTGCCAGCAGCGCTACACAGGGGGCTGACACTGAAGCTTTCTTT	CASSATQGADTEAFF
.	TRBV19	.	TRBJ1-1	TGTGCCAGTAGTGATACAGGGTTTGGCACTGAAGCTTTCTTT	CASSDTGFGTEAFF
TRBD1	TRBV29-1	.	TRBJ2-2	TGCAGCTCCACAGGGGCCACCGGGGAGCTGTTTTTT	CSSTGATGELFF
TRBD1	TRBV5-4	.	TRBJ2-7	TGTGCCAGCAGCTCGACGGGACAGGGTAGCTACGAGCAGTACTTC	CASSSTGQGSYEQYF
.	TRBV3-1/TRBV3-2	.	TRBJ2-7	TGTGCCAGCAGCCAAGCTGAGGCCGAGCAGTACTTC	CASSQAEAEQYF
.	TRBV4-1	many	TRBJ2-5	TGCGCCAGCAGCCAAGATGGAAACAACCAAGAGACCCAGTACTTC	CASSQDGNNQETQYF
.	TRBV5-1	few	TRBJ1-2	TGCGCCAGCAGCTTGACACGTAACTATGGCTACACCTTC	CASSLTRNYGYTF
.	TRBV19	.	TRBJ2-1	TGTGCCAGTAGGGAAAGCTCCTACAATGAGCAGTTCTTC	CASRESSYNEQFF